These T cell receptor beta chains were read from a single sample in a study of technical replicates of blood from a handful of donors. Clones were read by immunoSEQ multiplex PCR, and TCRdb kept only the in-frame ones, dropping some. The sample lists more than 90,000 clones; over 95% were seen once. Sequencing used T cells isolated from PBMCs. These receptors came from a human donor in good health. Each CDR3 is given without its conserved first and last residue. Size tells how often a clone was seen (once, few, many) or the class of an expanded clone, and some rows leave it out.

ASSSDRGHAEAF,TRBV5-1,TRBJ1-1,-
AISESTREKWARMLPSYEQY,TRBV10-3,TRBJ2-7,-
ASSTLLIGKRDYEQY,TRBV28,TRBJ2-7,-
ASSRRGLADTWGQETQY,TRBV28,TRBJ2-5,-
ASSSADRVHQPQH,TRBV28,TRBJ1-5,once
SAVPGVEQY,TRBV20-1,TRBJ2-7,-
ASSYITGDEKLF,TRBV6-5,TRBJ1-4,-
ASSALGKTDTQY,TRBV28,TRBJ2-3,once
ASRQGQGNTGELF,TRBV2,TRBJ2-2,-
ASSYSTGFVSGEAF,TRBV6-5,TRBJ1-1,-
ASREGGGNQPQH,TRBV5-1,TRBJ1-5,-
ASSKWGGQAEELF,TRBV5-4,TRBJ1-4,-
ASSLSSDYPHEQF,TRBV7-9,TRBJ2-1,-
ASEQGRGYT,TRBV6-5,TRBJ1-2,-
AWSGLAGRIAPYNEQF,TRBV30,TRBJ2-1,-
ASSGRAGIQETQY,TRBV2,TRBJ2-5,-
ASSFFTGGTEAF,TRBV5-5,TRBJ1-1,-
ASSFSFGQGVPGELF,TRBV28,TRBJ2-2,-
ASSPRADTQY,TRBV6-1,TRBJ2-3,-
SVTGTGDSNQPQH,TRBV29-1,TRBJ1-5,-
SVAGTDSDGYT,TRBV29-1,TRBJ1-2,-
ASSRTSQGSLHGYT,TRBV4-1,TRBJ1-2,-
ASRDMDRNYGYT,TRBV10-2,TRBJ1-2,-
ASSYSGLQPQH,TRBV6-6,TRBJ1-5,-
ASSPPNGDQPQH,TRBV18,TRBJ1-5,-
ASSFAQGGDTQY,TRBV5-4,TRBJ2-3,once
ASRRGGQGNQPQH,TRBV6-5,TRBJ1-5,-
ATSRDQGGYGYT,TRBV15,TRBJ1-2,-